Listed here are 21 T cell receptor beta chains from one sample, sequenced in a study of cytomegalovirus exposure and HLA in healthy donors. The PCR had 60 Vbeta and 13 Jbeta primers. Method: immunoSEQ multiplex PCR; TCRdb's copy keeps in-frame clones and lacks some. The sample includes 75,000 to 100,000 clones, 70% to 80% of them seen just once. Material for sequencing was PBMCs. These receptor sequences come from a man aged 40-50 years in good health and CMV-seronegative.

The table lists this clone with a count of one. The chain is built from TRBV29-1 and TRBJ2-3; perhaps TRBD2 as D (6 bases). V was cut by 3 bases and J by 0 bases, with 16 bases left in between. CDR3 size: 16 residues. Germline values: CDR1 SQVTM, CDR2 ANQGSEA. The CDR3 nucleotides are TGCAGCGTTGAGGAGGGGCCGACCGCTAGCACAGATACGCAGTATTTT. Its translation: CSVEEGPTASTDTQYF.

The rearrangement joins TRBV28 to TRBJ1-6; TRBD1 aligns across 10 bases. The length of the CDR3 is 15 residues. Germline assignment: CDR1 MDHEN and CDR2 SYDVKM. Trimming at V came to 2 bases and at J to 7 bases, leaving 2 bases not matched to a gene. The CDR3 DNA follows: TGTGCCAGCAGTTTAGCGGGACAGGGGAATTCACCCCTCCACTTT. It translates to CASSLAGQGNSPLHF.

The chain is built from TRBV27 and TRBJ2-1, with TRBD2 matching over 10 bases. This CDR3 has 20 residues. Germline assignment: CDR1 MNHEY and CDR2 SMNVEV (reference sequence). V was pared by 6 bases and J by 4 bases, with 21 bases of the junction left unmatched. The CDR3 sequence: CASSFKPLPQAGGKYNEQFF. The CDR3 coding sequence is TGTGCCAGCAGCTTTAAGCCGCTACCTCAAGCGGGGGGGAAATACAATGAGCAGTTCTTC.

This clone was picked up one time. J is TRBJ2-3 and V is TRBV27; 9 positions agree with TRBD1. The CDR3 contains 16 residues. The ends lost 6 bases at V and 4 bases at J; junction bases unmatched: 11. Germline CDR1 and CDR2: MNHEY and SMNVEV (reference sequence). CDR3 sequence reads: CASRRPGTGLADTQYF. The DNA for the CDR3 is TGTGCCAGCAGGCGCCCCGGGACAGGGCTAGCAGATACGCAGTATTTT.

The rearrangement uses TRBV5-4 and TRBJ2-7; 7 nucleotides match TRBD2. Germline V gene lookup returns CDR1 SGHNT and CDR2 YYREEE (reference sequence). The CDR3 extends over 15 amino acids. After removal of 0 bases from V and 8 bases from J, the junction contained 11 bases not matched to a gene. The CDR3 here is CASSLAPAGSTKQYF. DNA of the CDR3: TGTGCCAGCAGCTTGGCCCCAGCGGGAAGTACGAAGCAGTACTTC.

The chain couples TRBV5-1 to TRBJ2-7; 7 nucleotides line up with TRBD1. V was clipped by 0 bases and J by 5 bases; unmatched bases: 2. Germline CDR1 is SGHRS and CDR2 is YFSETQ. The CDR3 is 13 amino acids. CDR3 residues: CASSLGQGHEQYF. The CDR3 DNA reads TGCGCCAGCAGCTTGGGACAGGGCCACGAGCAGTACTTC.

The table lists this clone with a count of one. For the CDR3, the DNA is TGTGCCAGCAGTGACACAGGGGCACGTGAGCAGTTCTTC. Its protein product is CASSDTGAREQFF. This chain links TRBV6-4 with TRBJ2-1; 7 bases fit TRBD1. The J segment lost 9 bases and the V segment lost 2 bases, leaving 4 bases of the junction unmatched. In germline, CDR1 is MRHNA, CDR2 SNTAGT. The CDR3 length is 13 residues.

The chain is built from TRBV28 and TRBJ1-6; 7 bases are a match to TRBD1. The germline V gene encodes CDR1 MDHEN and CDR2 SYDVKM. Trimming at V came to 4 bases and at J to 10 bases, leaving 19 bases not matched to a gene. CDR3 length equals 18 residues. DNA for the CDR3: TGTGCCAGCAGTTCCCCAAAAACAGGGGTGATGTGGGAGTCACCCCTCCACTTT. Protein sequence: CASSSPKTGVMWESPLHF.

V is TRBV9 and J is TRBJ2-2, with 13 positions matching TRBD2. The ends lost 7 bases at V and 7 bases at J; junction bases unmatched: 7. Looked up from germline, CDR1 is SGDLS and CDR2 is YYNGEE. The CDR3 is 15 amino acids. The chain's CDR3 is CASGGTSGIFGELFF. In nucleotides, the CDR3 is TGTGCCAGCGGGGGGACTAGCGGGATCTTCGGGGAGCTGTTTTTT.

The chain recombines TRBV11-2 with TRBJ2-1; 10 bases are a match to TRBD1. In germline, CDR1 is SGHAT, CDR2 FQNNGV. The CDR3 covers 15 residues. The V segment lost 5 bases and the J segment 7 bases; nucleotides outside the gene matches: 8. For the CDR3, the DNA is TGTGCCAGCAGCGACAGGGGGCCTTCTGGGAATGAGCAGTTCTTC. Translation gives CASSDRGPSGNEQFF.

This clone has only one observation. The chain's CDR3 is CATESPGQGFYEQFF. In DNA, the CDR3 is TGTGCCACAGAGTCGCCGGGACAGGGGTTTTATGAGCAGTTCTTC. V usage is TRBV19 and J usage is TRBJ2-1; 10 bases match TRBD1. Germline loops: CDR1 LNHDA, CDR2 SQIVND (reference sequence). After removal of 10 bases from V and 8 bases from J, the junction contained 14 bases not matched to a gene. The CDR3 runs 15 residues.

V gene TRBV5-1 combines with J gene TRBJ2-1, with TRBD1 matching 9 bases. CDR1 is SGHRS and CDR2 is YFSETQ in the germline V gene. The J segment lost 2 bases and the V segment lost 0 bases, leaving 3 bases of the junction unmatched. The CDR3 runs to 16 residues. The CDR3 region is CASSLGDRVAYNEQFF. The CDR3 nucleotides read TGCGCCAGCAGCTTGGGGGACAGGGTGGCCTACAATGAGCAGTTCTTC.

The J gene is TRBJ1-2, the V gene TRBV30; TRBD1 aligns across 7 bases. V lost 8 bases, J lost 5 bases, and 14 bases stayed unmatched. Germline values: CDR1 GTSNPN, CDR2 SVGIG (reference sequence). CDR3 size: 14 residues. For the CDR3, the DNA is TGTGCCAGTCAGGGACAGTCATCAATTTATGGCTACACCTTC. Amino acid sequence: CASQGQSSIYGYTF.

The chain joins TRBV2 to TRBJ1-5, with 9 nucleotides matching TRBD1. The junction had 6 bases not matched to a gene; V was cut back by 5 bases and J by 4 bases. The CDR3 consists of 15 residues. In germline, CDR1 is SNHLY, CDR2 FYNNEI. CDR3 nucleotide sequence: TGTGCCAGCAGTTGGACAGGGGCTGGAAATCAGCCCCAGCATTTT. Residues: CASSWTGAGNQPQHF.

The gene calls are TRBV28 and TRBJ2-7, with a weak D call TRBD2 (5 bases). Germline lookup yields CDR1 MDHEN and CDR2 SYDVKM. The germline V and J ends were trimmed by 3 bases and 7 bases, with 7 bases remaining between them. The length of the CDR3 is 11 residues. The CDR3 sequence is CASSFSGEQYF. Written as DNA, the CDR3 is TGTGCCAGCAGTTTCAGCGGTGAGCAGTACTTC.

The V and J genes are TRBV5-1 and TRBJ2-2, with 9 bases matching TRBD1. V gave up 4 bases and J gave up 4 bases; unmatched junction bases: 8. CDR3 length: 16 amino acids. Germline V gene sequence: CDR1 SGHRS, CDR2 YFSETQ. The CDR3 DNA sequence: TGCGCCAGCAGCCCCGACAGGGGGGCGGGCACCGGGGAGCTGTTTTTT. Amino acids: CASSPDRGAGTGELFF. Together with reference TRBV5-1 and TRBJ2-2, the CDR3 gives the full variable domain: KAGVTQTPRYLIKTRGQQVTLSCSPISGHRSVSWYQQTPGQGLQFLFEYFSETQRNKGNFPGRFSGRQFSNSRSEMNVSTLELGDSALYLCASSPDRGAGTGELFFGEGSRLTVL.

This clone was seen once. This chain connects TRBV23-1 to TRBJ2-7, with D unresolved. TRBV23-1 is marked as an open reading frame, function uncertain. The CDR3 is made up of 15 amino acids. V shed 0 bases and J shed 2 bases, with 11 bases lying between them. As DNA, the CDR3 is TGCGCCAGCAGTCAATCGGGCCGACACCCCTACGAGCAGTACTTC. Its translation: CASSQSGRHPYEQYF.

This chain joins TRBV19 and TRBJ2-3; 7 positions agree with TRBD2. The CDR3 covers 16 residues. The V segment lost 0 bases and the J segment 1 base; nucleotides outside the gene matches: 4. Germline CDR1 and CDR2: LNHDA and SQIVND (reference sequence). In nucleotides, the CDR3 is TGTGCCAGTAGTATAGAGCCTAGCGGACGCACAGATACGCAGTATTTT. Translated: CASSIEPSGRTDTQYF.

V gene TRBV5-6 combines with J gene TRBJ2-5; tentatively, D is TRBD2 (5 bases). There are 13 residues in the CDR3. Germline CDR1 and CDR2: SGHDT and YYEEEE. The germline V and J ends were trimmed by 2 bases and 2 bases, with 7 bases remaining between them. CDR3 coding DNA: TGTGCCAGCAGCTTACCGGGACAAGAGACCCAGTACTTC. Translated: CASSLPGQETQYF.

The chain uses TRBV28 and TRBJ2-3; TRBD1 agrees at 7 bases. The junction had 20 bases not matched to a gene; V was cut back by 5 bases and J by 0 bases. The CDR3 has 20 amino acids. Germline CDR1 is MDHEN and CDR2 is SYDVKM. The CDR3 spells CASSGDRGQSWLSSTDTQYF. For the CDR3, the DNA is TGTGCCAGCAGTGGAGATCGGGGACAGTCCTGGCTTTCTAGCACAGATACGCAGTATTTT. The entire variable domain, with the rest obtained from reference TRBV28 and TRBJ2-3, is as follows: DVKVTQSSRYLVKRTGEKVFLECVQDMDHENMFWYRQDPGLGLRLIYFSYDVKMKEKGDIPEGYSVSREKKERFSLILESASTNQTSMYLCASSGDRGQSWLSSTDTQYFGPGTRLTVL.

This chain connects TRBV10-3 to TRBJ1-3; TRBD1 matches 8 bases. V lost 10 bases, J lost 7 bases, and 9 bases stayed unmatched. Germline lookup yields CDR1 ENHRY and CDR2 SYGVKD. The CDR3 spans 13 residues. Here the CDR3 reads CATGGQGRNTIYF. The CDR3 region has the DNA TGTGCCACAGGCGGACAGGGACGGAACACCATATATTTT.